What follows are 11 T cell receptor beta chains derived from one specimen sequenced in a study of blood T cell repertoires in COVID-19. Libraries were prepared by immunoSEQ multiplex PCR; TCRdb keeps only in-frame clonotypes and omits some of them. The sample contains approximately 99,000 clones, around 81% of which appear only once. Input material: peripheral blood. The receptors were gathered from a woman in her sixties or seventies with acute or convalescent COVID-19.

The rearrangement uses TRBV6-2 or TRBV6-3 and TRBJ2-1; D may be TRBD1 (5 bases). This CDR3 contains 12 residues. CDR1 and CDR2 from the germline V gene are MNHEY and SVGEGT. The ends were cut back, 5 bases at V and 12 bases at J, with 14 bases in the middle. CDR3 sequence (DNA): TGTGCCAGCAGTAACGCCAGGGTAGGGCAGTTCTTC. Translating gives CASSNARVGQFF.

The chain couples TRBV19 to TRBJ2-1; D not certain. This CDR3 has 15 amino acids. CDR1 and CDR2 from the germline V gene are LNHDA and SQIVND (reference sequence). V was shortened by 6 bases and J by 0 bases, with 12 bases between the two germline ends. The DNA for the CDR3 is TGTGCCAGTAGCCCCGAAGCAAGCTCCTACAATGAGCAGTTCTTC. The encoded protein is CASSPEASSYNEQFF.

This clone was observed a handful of times. This sequence joins TRBV6-5 and TRBJ2-6, with D perhaps TRBD2 (5 bases). Per germline, CDR1 MNHEY and CDR2 SVGAGI. The CDR3 is 14 amino acids. Trimming took off 6 bases at V and 0 bases at J, with 6 bases between the two ends. This chain's CDR3 is CASRDYSGANVLTF. The CDR3 coding sequence is TGTGCCAGCAGAGACTACTCTGGGGCCAACGTCCTGACTTTC.

This chain links TRBV3-1 (or the pseudogene TRBV3-2) with TRBJ2-1, with 10 bases fitting TRBD2. V dropped 5 bases and J dropped 8; count of bases not matched to a gene: 12. CDR1 and CDR2 (germline): LGHDT, YNNKEL (reference sequence). The CDR3 is made up of 16 amino acids. CDR3: CASSAIASGGGDEQFF. The CDR3 nucleotides are TGTGCCAGCAGCGCCATCGCTAGCGGGGGCGGGGATGAGCAGTTCTTC.

This chain links TRBV15 with TRBJ1-2; D not resolved. This CDR3 comprises 13 residues. V was clipped by 4 bases and J by 6 bases, with 12 bases between them. Germline-derived CDR1 and CDR2 are LNHNV and YYDKDF (reference sequence). The CDR3 loop is CATSKARSDGYTF. The DNA for the CDR3 is TGTGCCACCAGCAAAGCCCGTTCGGATGGCTACACCTTC.

The chain has TRBV7-8 and TRBJ1-6, with D unresolved. CDR1 is SGHVS, CDR2 FQNEAQ, per germline. V lost 5 bases and J 6 bases, leaving 11 bases between the germline ends. This CDR3 spans 14 amino acids. CDR3 loop: CASSPQSANSPLHF. The CDR3 region has the DNA TGTGCCAGCAGCCCTCAGTCTGCTAATTCACCCCTCCACTTT.

The chain couples TRBV9 to TRBJ1-4, with D hard to call. The CDR3 extends over 15 amino acids. Looked up from germline, CDR1 is SGDLS and CDR2 is YYNGEE. V was cut by 0 bases and J by 5 bases, with 11 bases left in between. DNA of the CDR3: TGTGCCAGCAGCGTAGCACCCGGTCGGAATGAAAAACTGTTTTTT. Residues: CASSVAPGRNEKLFF.

This rearrangement joins TRBV3-1 (or the pseudogene TRBV3-2) to TRBJ1-1, with D possibly matching TRBD1 (6 bases). The V gene lost 2 bases and the J gene lost 5 bases, with 21 bases spanning the gap. The CDR3 loop spans 17 amino acids. The germline V gene encodes CDR1 LGHDT and CDR2 YNNKEL (reference sequence). DNA of the CDR3: TGTGCCAGCAGCCAAAAAAAGCCGGACAGCGACACGACTGAAGCTTTCTTT. Amino acid sequence: CASSQKKPDSDTTEAFF.

The gene calls are TRBV5-8 and TRBJ1-1, with D possibly TRBD1 on 5 matching bases. CDR1 and CDR2 from the germline V gene are SGHTS and YDEGEE. The CDR3 sequence is 15 residues long. Trimming shortened V by 0 bases and J by 6 bases, and 15 bases separated the two germline ends. The CDR3 region is CASSLAYGGVAEAFF. In DNA form, the CDR3 reads TGTGCCAGCAGCTTGGCCTACGGAGGGGTGGCTGAAGCTTTCTTT.

This sequence joins TRBV27 and TRBJ2-7; D call uncertain. The CDR3 consists of 15 residues. V was clipped by 6 bases and J by 3 bases, with 18 bases between them. Germline lookup yields CDR1 MNHEY and CDR2 SMNVEV (reference sequence). The DNA of the CDR3 is TGTGCCAGCAGCCCCACGGTATTTCCTATCTACGAGCAGTACTTC. Amino acid sequence: CASSPTVFPIYEQYF.

V usage is TRBV6-1 and J usage is TRBJ1-2, with 10 bases aligning to TRBD1. In germline, CDR1 is MNHNS, CDR2 SASEGT. Trimming took 3 bases from V and 3 from J; bases not matched to a gene: 4. The CDR3 consists of 15 residues. This CDR3 reads CASSERTGGHYGYTF. Written as DNA, the CDR3 is TGTGCCAGCAGTGAGAGGACAGGGGGACACTATGGCTACACCTTC.